This T cell receptor beta chain is from a study of blood T cell repertoires in COVID-19. Between the trimmed V and J ends, which lost 10 bases and 4 bases, there was a span of 19 bases. The V gene's germline CDR1 is MNHEY and CDR2 SMNVEV (reference sequence). The CDR3 extends over 14 amino acids. Original processing notes: Counts of nucleated cells, estimated from reference gene primer amplification, were obtained. Sequencing used immunoSEQ multiplex PCR; TCRdb keeps in-frame clones, though not all of them. V and J calls and clone size are those listed in that table; D and trimming were worked out from the DNA. Of tens of thousands of clones listed, 90% are singletons.

This receptor was taken from a woman aged 35 to 49 with active COVID-19. The source material was peripheral blood. The gene calls are TRBV27 and TRBJ1-2, with D possibly TRBD1 on 6 matching bases. The CDR3 region is CATHPGTLGYGYTF. The CDR3 DNA is TGTGCCACCCACCCCGGGACATTGGGCTATGGCTACACCTTC.